This TCR beta chain was profiled in a study of blood T cells in healthy people across ages. Primed by a sample-barcoded 5' primer and a J-beta primer mix, a second PCR proceeded for 7 to 11 cycles. Sequencing recovered at least 2.5 million CDR3-containing paired-end reads from each sample. TCRdb analysed the 5' RACE reads with MiXCR anew, one entry per CDR3 protein. The sample includes under 1 million distinct CDR3 sequences, roughly 44% of them seen just once. From germline, CDR1 is MNHEY and CDR2 SVGEGT. The CDR3 runs to 17 residues. The J segment lost 2 bases and the V segment lost 6 bases, leaving 10 bases of the junction unmatched. Drawing of peripheral blood yielded approximately 10 milliliters from each donor. Whenever a sample was processed, at least 6.5 million PBMCs were isolated.

The receptor was isolated from a man aged 60-69 years in good health. Sequenced sample: blood. The chain is built from TRBV6-2 or TRBV6-3 and TRBJ2-5, with TRBD2 identical over 12 bases. The CDR3 bases are TGTGCCAGCAGCCGCGGACTAGCGGGGACAATTCAAGAGACCCAGTACTTC. This codes for CASSRGLAGTIQETQYF.